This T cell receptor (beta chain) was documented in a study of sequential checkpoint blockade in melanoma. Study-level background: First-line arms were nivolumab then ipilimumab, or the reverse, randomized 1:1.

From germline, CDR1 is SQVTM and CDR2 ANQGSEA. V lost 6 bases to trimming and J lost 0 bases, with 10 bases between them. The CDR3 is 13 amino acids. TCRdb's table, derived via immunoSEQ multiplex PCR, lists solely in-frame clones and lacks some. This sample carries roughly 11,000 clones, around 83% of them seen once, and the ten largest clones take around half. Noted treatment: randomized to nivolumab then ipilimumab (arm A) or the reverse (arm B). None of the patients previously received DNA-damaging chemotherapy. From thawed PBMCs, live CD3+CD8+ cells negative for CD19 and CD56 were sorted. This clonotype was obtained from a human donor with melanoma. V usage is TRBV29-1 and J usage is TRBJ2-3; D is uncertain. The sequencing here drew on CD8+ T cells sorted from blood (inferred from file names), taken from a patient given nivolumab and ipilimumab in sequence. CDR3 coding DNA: TGCAGCGTAGCGTCTTGGAGCACAGATACGCAGTATTTT. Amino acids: CSVASWSTDTQYF.